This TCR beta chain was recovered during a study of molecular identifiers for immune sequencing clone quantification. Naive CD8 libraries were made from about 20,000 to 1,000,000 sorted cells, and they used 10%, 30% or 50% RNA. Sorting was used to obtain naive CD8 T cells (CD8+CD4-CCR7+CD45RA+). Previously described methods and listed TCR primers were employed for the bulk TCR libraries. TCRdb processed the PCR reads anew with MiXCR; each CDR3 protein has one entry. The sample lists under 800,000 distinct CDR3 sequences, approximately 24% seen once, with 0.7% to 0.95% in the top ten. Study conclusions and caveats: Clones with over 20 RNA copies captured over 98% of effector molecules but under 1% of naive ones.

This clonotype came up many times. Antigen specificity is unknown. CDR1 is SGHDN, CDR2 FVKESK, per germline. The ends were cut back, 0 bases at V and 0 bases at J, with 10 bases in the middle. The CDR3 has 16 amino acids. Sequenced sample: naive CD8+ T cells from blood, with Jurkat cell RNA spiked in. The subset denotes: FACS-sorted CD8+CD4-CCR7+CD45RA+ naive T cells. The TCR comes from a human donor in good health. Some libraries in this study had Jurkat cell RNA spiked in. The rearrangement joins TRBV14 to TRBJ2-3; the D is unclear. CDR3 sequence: CASSQDIPWSTDTQYF. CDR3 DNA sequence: TGTGCCAGCAGCCAAGACATTCCCTGGAGCACAGATACGCAGTATTTT.